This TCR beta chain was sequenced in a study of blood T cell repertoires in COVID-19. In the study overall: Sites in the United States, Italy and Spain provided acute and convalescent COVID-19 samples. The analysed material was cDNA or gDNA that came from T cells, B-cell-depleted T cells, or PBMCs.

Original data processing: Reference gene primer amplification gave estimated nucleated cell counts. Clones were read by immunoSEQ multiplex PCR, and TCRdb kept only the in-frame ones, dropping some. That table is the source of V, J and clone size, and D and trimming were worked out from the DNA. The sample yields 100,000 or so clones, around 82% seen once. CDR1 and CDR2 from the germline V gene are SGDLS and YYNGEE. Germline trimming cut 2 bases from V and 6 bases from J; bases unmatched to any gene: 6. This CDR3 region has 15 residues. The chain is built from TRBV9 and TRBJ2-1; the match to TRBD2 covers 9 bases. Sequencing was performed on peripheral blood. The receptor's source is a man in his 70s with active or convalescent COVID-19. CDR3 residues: CASSVSGGHGNEQFF. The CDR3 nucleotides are TGTGCCAGCAGCGTGAGCGGGGGGCACGGCAATGAGCAGTTCTTC. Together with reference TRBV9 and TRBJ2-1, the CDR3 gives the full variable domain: DSGVTQTPKHLITATGQRVTLRCSPRSGDLSVYWYQQSLDQGLQFLIQYYNGEERAKGNILERFSAQQFPDLHSELNLSSLELGDSALYFCASSVSGGHGNEQFFGPGTRLTVL.